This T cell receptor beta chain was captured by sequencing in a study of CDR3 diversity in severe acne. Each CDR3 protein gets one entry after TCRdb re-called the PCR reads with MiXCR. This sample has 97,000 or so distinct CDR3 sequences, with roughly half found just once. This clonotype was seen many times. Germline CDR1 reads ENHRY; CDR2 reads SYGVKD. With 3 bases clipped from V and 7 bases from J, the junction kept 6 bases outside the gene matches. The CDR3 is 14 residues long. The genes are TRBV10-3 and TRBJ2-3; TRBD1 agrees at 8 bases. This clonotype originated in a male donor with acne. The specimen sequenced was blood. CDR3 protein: CAISDAGGGNTQYF. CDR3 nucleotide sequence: TGTGCCATCAGTGATGCAGGGGGCGGAAATACGCAGTATTTT.